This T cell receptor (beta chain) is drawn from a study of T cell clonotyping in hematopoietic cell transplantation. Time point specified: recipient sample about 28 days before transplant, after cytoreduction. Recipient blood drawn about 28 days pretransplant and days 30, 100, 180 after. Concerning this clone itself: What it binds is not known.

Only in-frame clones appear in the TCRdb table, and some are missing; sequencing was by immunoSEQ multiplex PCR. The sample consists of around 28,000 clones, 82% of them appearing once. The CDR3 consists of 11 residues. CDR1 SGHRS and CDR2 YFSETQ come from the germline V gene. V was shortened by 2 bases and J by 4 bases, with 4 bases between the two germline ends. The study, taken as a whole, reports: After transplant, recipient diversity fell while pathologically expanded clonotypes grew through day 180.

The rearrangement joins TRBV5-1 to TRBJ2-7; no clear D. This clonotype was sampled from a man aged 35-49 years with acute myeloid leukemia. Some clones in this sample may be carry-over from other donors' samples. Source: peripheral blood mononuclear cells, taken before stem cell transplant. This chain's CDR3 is CASSLGYEQYF. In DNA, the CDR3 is TGCGCCAGCAGCTTAGGGTACGAGCAGTACTTC.